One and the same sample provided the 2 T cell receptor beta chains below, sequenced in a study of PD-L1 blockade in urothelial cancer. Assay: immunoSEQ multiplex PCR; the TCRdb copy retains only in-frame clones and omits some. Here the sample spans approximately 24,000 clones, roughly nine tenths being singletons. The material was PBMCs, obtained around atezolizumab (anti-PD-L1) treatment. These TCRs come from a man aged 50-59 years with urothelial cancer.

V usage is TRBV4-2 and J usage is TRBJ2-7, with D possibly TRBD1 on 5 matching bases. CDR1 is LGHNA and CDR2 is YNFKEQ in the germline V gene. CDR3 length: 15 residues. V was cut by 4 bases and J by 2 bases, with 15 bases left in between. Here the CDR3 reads CASSRQGKGPYEQYF. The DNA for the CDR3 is TGTGCCAGCAGCCGCCAGGGTAAAGGGCCCTACGAGCAGTACTTC.

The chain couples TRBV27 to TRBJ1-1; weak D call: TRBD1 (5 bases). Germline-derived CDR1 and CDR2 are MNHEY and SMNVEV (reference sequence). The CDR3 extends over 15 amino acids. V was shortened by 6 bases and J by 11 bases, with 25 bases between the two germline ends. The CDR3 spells CASSARGGNSRSAFF. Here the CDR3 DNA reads TGTGCCAGCAGCGCAAGGGGAGGGAATTCTCGCTCGGCTTTCTTT.